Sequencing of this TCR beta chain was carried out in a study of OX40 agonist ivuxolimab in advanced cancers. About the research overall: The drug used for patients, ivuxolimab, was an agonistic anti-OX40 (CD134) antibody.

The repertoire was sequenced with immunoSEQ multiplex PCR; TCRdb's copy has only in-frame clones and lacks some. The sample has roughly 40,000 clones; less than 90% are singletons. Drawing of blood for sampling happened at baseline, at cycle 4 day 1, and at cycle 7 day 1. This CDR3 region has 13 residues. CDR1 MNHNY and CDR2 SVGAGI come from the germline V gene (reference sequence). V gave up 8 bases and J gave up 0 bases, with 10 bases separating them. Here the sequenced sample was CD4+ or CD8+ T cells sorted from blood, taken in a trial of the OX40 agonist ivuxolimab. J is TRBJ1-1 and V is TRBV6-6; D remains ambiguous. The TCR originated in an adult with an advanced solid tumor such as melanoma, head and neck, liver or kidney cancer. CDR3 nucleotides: TGTGCCAGCTACGCGGTTATGAACACTGAAGCTTTCTTT. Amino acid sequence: CASYAVMNTEAFF.